Below are 14 T cell receptor beta chains sequenced from a single sample in a study of CD8+ T cells in alopecia areata. The authors extracted RNA and reverse transcribed it into cDNA as the sequencing template. TCRdb's copy holds only in-frame clones and misses some; the assay was immunoSEQ multiplex PCR. The repertoire includes 200,000 to 250,000 clones, roughly 69% of them detected once, and under 1.5% sits in the top ten. Here the sequenced sample was CD4+ T cells sorted from blood, taken at week 0. These receptors were collected from a human donor with alopecia areata.

Concerning this clone itself: Other nucleotide sequences from this sample produce the same CDR3. The chain carries TRBV7-9 and TRBJ2-5; D gene ambiguous. This CDR3 contains 11 residues. Germline V gene lookup returns CDR1 SEHNR and CDR2 FQNEAQ (reference sequence). Trimming removed 3 bases at V and 5 bases at J, with 4 bases between. CDR3 bases: TGTGCCAGCAGCTTTTCGGAGACCCAGTACTTC. Translation: CASSFSETQYF.

V gene TRBV9 combines with J gene TRBJ1-1; 7 bases match TRBD1. CDR3 size: 13 residues. V lost 6 bases, J lost 5 bases, and 7 bases stayed unmatched. Germline values: CDR1 SGDLS, CDR2 YYNGEE. The CDR3, as DNA: TGTGCCAGCAACCCAGGGGGGGAAACTGAAGCTTTCTTT. As protein: CASNPGGETEAFF.

About this clone itself: Other DNA sequences from this sample encode an identical CDR3 as well. The chain joins TRBV6-5 to TRBJ2-7; no clear D. Germline V lookup: CDR1 MNHEY, CDR2 SVGAGI. The CDR3 length is 13 residues. Trimming cost V 0 bases and J 0 bases, with 3 bases left between them. The CDR3 protein is CASSYSGSYEQYF. CDR3 bases: TGTGCCAGCAGTTACTCTGGCTCCTACGAGCAGTACTTC.

The chain has TRBV9 and TRBJ2-1, with 10 bases lining up with TRBD1. CDR1 and CDR2 (germline): SGDLS, YYNGEE. V lost 2 bases to trimming and J lost 9 bases; unmatched junction nucleotides: 5. The CDR3 spans 14 residues. The DNA of the CDR3 is TGTGCCAGCAGCGTCGCCCGGGACAGGGGTGAGCAGTTCTTC. This codes for CASSVARDRGEQFF.

The chain couples TRBV27 to TRBJ2-5; D perhaps matches TRBD1 (6 bases). Between the trimmed V and J ends, which lost 5 bases and 2 bases, there was a span of 15 bases. This CDR3 is built from 15 residues. Germline V CDR1 and CDR2: MNHEY, SMNVEV (reference sequence). CDR3 in amino acids: CASSEHLGQQETQYF. The CDR3 DNA sequence: TGTGCCAGCAGTGAACACCTCGGACAGCAAGAGACCCAGTACTTC.

This chain connects TRBV5-1 to TRBJ2-5; 8 nucleotides line up with TRBD2. V lost 5 bases and J lost 5; bases outside the gene matches: 8. Germline V gene lookup returns CDR1 SGHRS and CDR2 YFSETQ. The CDR3 has 14 residues. Written as DNA, the CDR3 is TGCGCCAGCAGAACCGGGACTAGTCGGGAGACCCAGTACTTC. It yields the protein CASRTGTSRETQYF. Complete variable domain (other parts from reference TRBV5-1 and TRBJ2-5): KAGVTQTPRYLIKTRGQQVTLSCSPISGHRSVSWYQQTPGQGLQFLFEYFSETQRNKGNFPGRFSGRQFSNSRSEMNVSTLELGDSALYLCASRTGTSRETQYFGPGTRLLVL.

This chain links TRBV5-1 with TRBJ2-1; the D is unclear. The germline gives CDR1 SGHRS, CDR2 YFSETQ. This CDR3 contains 11 residues. V was shortened by 1 base and J by 8 bases, with 4 bases between the two germline ends. The CDR3 loop is CASSLRDEQFF. CDR3 in DNA: TGCGCCAGCAGCTTGAGAGATGAGCAGTTCTTC.

The chain uses TRBV2 and TRBJ2-5; D unresolved. V was pared by 8 bases and J by 6 bases, with 10 bases between. The CDR3 spans 11 residues. Per germline, CDR1 SNHLY and CDR2 FYNNEI. CDR3 nucleotides: TGTGCCAGCTTTCTCCGTCAGACCCAGTACTTC. Translation gives CASFLRQTQYF. The full variable domain, rest sourced from reference TRBV2 and TRBJ2-5, is EPEVTQTPSHQVTQMGQEVILRCVPISNHLYFYWYRQILGQKVEFLVSFYNNEISEKSEIFDDQFSVERPDGSNFTLKIRSTKLEDSAMYFCASFLRQTQYFGPGTRLLVL.

This clone has more than one count but fewer than ten. This rearrangement joins TRBV30 to TRBJ2-1; no definite D call. Trimming took 2 bases from V and 5 from J, leaving 7 bases between them. Germline V gene data show CDR1 as GTSNPN and CDR2 as SVGIG (reference sequence). This CDR3 has 12 amino acids. CDR3 nucleotides: TGTGCCTGGAGTAGGCTGGACAATGAGCAGTTCTTC. It is translated as CAWSRLDNEQFF. The whole variable domain, remainder taken from reference TRBV30 and TRBJ2-1, is SQTIHQWPATLVQPVGSPLSLECTVEGTSNPNLYWYRQAAGRGLQLLFYSVGIGQISSEVPQNLSASRPQDRQFILSSKKLLLSDSGFYLCAWSRLDNEQFFGPGTRLTVL.

The chain joins TRBV2 to TRBJ2-7, with 9 bases aligning to TRBD1. J lost 3 bases, V lost 7 bases, and 7 bases had no gene match. Germline lookup yields CDR1 SNHLY and CDR2 FYNNEI. The CDR3 runs 14 residues. In DNA, the CDR3 is TGTGCCAGCATCACCGACAGGGGGATCTACGAGCAGTACTTC. This encodes CASITDRGIYEQYF.

There are a few counts of this clone. The genes are TRBV19 and TRBJ1-5; 8 bases map to TRBD1. This CDR3 comprises 16 residues. Trimming cost V 3 bases and J 0 bases; bases outside gene matches: 4. Germline V gene sequence: CDR1 LNHDA, CDR2 SQIVND (reference sequence). CDR3 loop: CASSIGGQGSNQPQHF. CDR3 DNA: TGTGCCAGTAGTATTGGTGGACAGGGTAGCAATCAGCCCCAGCATTTT.

The J gene is TRBJ2-7, the V gene TRBV4-2, with TRBD1 matching over 8 bases. Per the germline V gene, CDR1 is LGHNA and CDR2 is YNFKEQ. The CDR3 contains 14 residues. V gave up 1 base and J gave up 6 bases; unmatched junction bases: 5. The CDR3 sequence is CASSQVGQGSEQYF. CDR3 bases: TGTGCCAGCAGCCAAGTTGGACAGGGCTCCGAGCAGTACTTC.

The chain is built from TRBV4-1 and TRBJ2-1; D possibly corresponds to TRBD1 (5 bases). Germline CDR1 MGHRA, CDR2 YSYEKL. The V gene lost 3 bases and the J gene lost 5 bases, with 14 bases spanning the gap. The CDR3 is 15 amino acids. DNA for the CDR3: TGCGCCAGCAGCCAGCATGGGGTGGGGCACAATGAGCAGTTCTTC. Amino acids: CASSQHGVGHNEQFF.

The V and J genes are TRBV29-1 and TRBJ1-1; the match to TRBD1 covers 7 bases. J gave up 5 bases and V 0 bases, and 6 bases lay outside the gene matches. CDR3 length: 14 residues. Germline CDR1 SQVTM, CDR2 ANQGSEA. The CDR3 region has the DNA TGCAGCGTTGAAGACCAATCAGGGGGGACTGAAGCTTTCTTT. Its protein product is CSVEDQSGGTEAFF.